These T cell receptor beta chains were read from a single sample in a study of blood T cells in healthy people across ages. TCRdb reprocessed the 5' RACE reads via MiXCR and lists one record per CDR3 protein. This table holds about 1,000,000 distinct CDR3 sequences, 45% found once. Specimen: blood. Every receptor here comes from a woman aged 60 to 75 in good health. Both conserved end residues are part of each CDR3. D genes are given only for firm matches.

>TRBJ1-5|TRBV2|NA
CASSPDKGRPQHF
>TRBJ1-5|TRBV7-2|NA
CASSPSGSQPQHF
>TRBJ1-4|TRBV13|NA
CASTQGTNEKLFF
>TRBJ2-1|TRBV20-1|TRBD2
CSARDLRERSYNEQFF
>TRBJ2-3|TRBV9|NA
CASSVGGRSDTQYF
>TRBJ2-3|TRBV11-2|NA
CASSSPMRQTDTQYF
>TRBJ2-1|TRBV10-2|TRBD2
CASARLAGGSHEQFF
>TRBJ1-2|TRBV20-1|NA
CSAKARDYYGYTF
>TRBJ2-4|TRBV28|NA
CASSFGTLLAKNIQYF
>TRBJ2-7|TRBV9|NA
CASSVVLQEGGTREQYF
>TRBJ2-5|TRBV12-3/TRBV12-4|TRBD1
CASSFIQGEETQYF
>TRBJ1-2|TRBV12-3/TRBV12-4|TRBD1
CASSPDRVYGYTF
>TRBJ2-3|TRBV29-1|TRBD2
CSVVLAVVTDTQYF
>TRBJ2-3|TRBV29-1|NA
CSVVEGRASSTDTQYF
>TRBJ2-3|TRBV6-5|NA
CASSYLTGKDTQYF
>TRBJ2-7|TRBV6-1|TRBD1
CASRGGTTYEQYF
>TRBJ1-2|TRBV4-2|NA
CASRGRWTGDGYTF
>TRBJ2-7|TRBV9|TRBD2
CASSVVAGGPHEQYF
>NA|TRBV12-3/TRBV12-4|TRBD2
CASIPSGSFSYEQYF
>TRBJ2-7|TRBV23-1|TRBD2
CASITGGLARISYEQYF
>TRBJ1-2|TRBV28|TRBD1
CASSSLPGQGVGYTF
>TRBJ2-5|TRBV28|TRBD1
CASSSTGGFQETQYF